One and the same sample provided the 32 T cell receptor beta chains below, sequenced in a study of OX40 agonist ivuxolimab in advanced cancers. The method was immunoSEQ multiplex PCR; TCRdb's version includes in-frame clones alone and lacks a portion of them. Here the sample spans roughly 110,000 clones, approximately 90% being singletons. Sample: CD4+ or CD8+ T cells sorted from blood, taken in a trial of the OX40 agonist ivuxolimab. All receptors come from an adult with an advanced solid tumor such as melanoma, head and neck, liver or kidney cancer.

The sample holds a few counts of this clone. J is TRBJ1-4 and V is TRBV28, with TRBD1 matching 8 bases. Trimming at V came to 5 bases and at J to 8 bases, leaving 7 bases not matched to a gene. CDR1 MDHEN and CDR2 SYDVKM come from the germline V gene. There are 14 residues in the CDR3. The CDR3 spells CASSDQGAGEKLFF. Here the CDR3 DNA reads TGTGCCAGCAGTGACCAGGGGGCGGGCGAAAAACTGTTTTTT.

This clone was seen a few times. The CDR3 DNA follows: TGTGCCAGCAGCTTAAATACAGGGCTGGGTACAGATACGCAGTATTTT. Its translation is CASSLNTGLGTDTQYF. This chain joins TRBV7-8 and TRBJ2-3; D may be TRBD1 (6 bases). The CDR3 length is 16 residues. CDR1 SGHVS and CDR2 FQNEAQ come from the germline V gene. V was cut by 2 bases and J by 3 bases, with 15 bases left in between.

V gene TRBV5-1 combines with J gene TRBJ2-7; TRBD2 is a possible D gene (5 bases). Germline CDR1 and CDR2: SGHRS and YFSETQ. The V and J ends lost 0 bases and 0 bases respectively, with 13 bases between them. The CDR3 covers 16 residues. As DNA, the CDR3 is TGCGCCAGCAGCTTGGAAAGGACTGGGAGCTCCTACGAGCAGTACTTC. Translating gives CASSLERTGSSYEQYF. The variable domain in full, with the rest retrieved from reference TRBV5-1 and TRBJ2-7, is KAGVTQTPRYLIKTRGQQVTLSCSPISGHRSVSWYQQTPGQGLQFLFEYFSETQRNKGNFPGRFSGRQFSNSRSEMNVSTLELGDSALYLCASSLERTGSSYEQYFGPGTRLTVT.

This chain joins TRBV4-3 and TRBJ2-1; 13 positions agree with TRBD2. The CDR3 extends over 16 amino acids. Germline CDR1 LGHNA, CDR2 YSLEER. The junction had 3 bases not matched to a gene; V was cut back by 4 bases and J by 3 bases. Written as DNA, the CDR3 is TGCGCCAGCAGCCTGTGGACTAGCGGGAGCTACAATGAGCAGTTCTTC. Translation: CASSLWTSGSYNEQFF.

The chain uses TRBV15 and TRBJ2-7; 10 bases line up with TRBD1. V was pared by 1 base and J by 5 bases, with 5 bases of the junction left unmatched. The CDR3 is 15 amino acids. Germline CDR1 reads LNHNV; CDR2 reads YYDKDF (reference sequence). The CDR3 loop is CATSRGQGAANEQYF. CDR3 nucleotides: TGTGCCACCAGCAGAGGACAGGGGGCGGCGAACGAGCAGTACTTC.

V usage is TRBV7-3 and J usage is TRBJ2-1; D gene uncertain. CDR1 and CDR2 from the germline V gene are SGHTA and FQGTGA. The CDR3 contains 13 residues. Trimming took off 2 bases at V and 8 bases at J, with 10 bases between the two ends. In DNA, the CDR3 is TGTGCCAGCAGCTTACGGCCCCTCGATGAGCAGTTCTTC. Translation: CASSLRPLDEQFF.

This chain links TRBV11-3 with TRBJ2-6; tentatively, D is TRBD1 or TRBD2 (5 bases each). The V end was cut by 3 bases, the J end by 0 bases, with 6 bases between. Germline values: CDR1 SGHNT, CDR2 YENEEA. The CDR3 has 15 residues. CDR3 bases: TGTGCCAGCAGCTTTGGGGGCTCTGGGGCCAACGTCCTGACTTTC. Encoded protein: CASSFGGSGANVLTF.

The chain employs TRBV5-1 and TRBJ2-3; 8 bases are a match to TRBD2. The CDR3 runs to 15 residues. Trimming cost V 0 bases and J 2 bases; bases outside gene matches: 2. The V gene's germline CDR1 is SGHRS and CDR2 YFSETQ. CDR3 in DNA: TGCGCCAGCAGCTTGGAGCGGGAGTTCACAGATACGCAGTATTTT. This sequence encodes CASSLEREFTDTQYF. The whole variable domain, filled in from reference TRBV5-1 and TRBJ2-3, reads KAGVTQTPRYLIKTRGQQVTLSCSPISGHRSVSWYQQTPGQGLQFLFEYFSETQRNKGNFPGRFSGRQFSNSRSEMNVSTLELGDSALYLCASSLEREFTDTQYFGPGTRLTVL.

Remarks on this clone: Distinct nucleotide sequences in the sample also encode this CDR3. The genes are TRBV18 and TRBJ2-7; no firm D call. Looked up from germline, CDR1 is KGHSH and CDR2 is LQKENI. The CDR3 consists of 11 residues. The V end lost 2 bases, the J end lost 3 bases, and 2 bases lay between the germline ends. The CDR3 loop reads CASSPDYEQYF. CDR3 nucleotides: TGTGCCAGCTCACCAGACTACGAGCAGTACTTC.

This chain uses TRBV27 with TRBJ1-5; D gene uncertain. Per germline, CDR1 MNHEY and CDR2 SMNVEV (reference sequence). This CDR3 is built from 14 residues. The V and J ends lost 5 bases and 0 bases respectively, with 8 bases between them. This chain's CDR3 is CASSDRHSNQPQHF. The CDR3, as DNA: TGTGCCAGCAGTGACCGCCATAGCAATCAGCCCCAGCATTTT.

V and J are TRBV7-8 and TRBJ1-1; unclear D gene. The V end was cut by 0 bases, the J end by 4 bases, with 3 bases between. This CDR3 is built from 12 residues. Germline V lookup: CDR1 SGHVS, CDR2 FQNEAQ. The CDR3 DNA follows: TGTGCCAGCAGCTTAGCCGGCACTGAAGCTTTCTTT. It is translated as CASSLAGTEAFF. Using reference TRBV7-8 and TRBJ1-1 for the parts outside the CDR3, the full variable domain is GAGVSQSPRYKVAKRGQDVALRCDPISGHVSLFWYQQALGQGPEFLTYFQNEAQLDKSGLPSDRFFAERPEGSVSTLKIQRTQQEDSAVYLCASSLAGTEAFFGQGTRLTVV.

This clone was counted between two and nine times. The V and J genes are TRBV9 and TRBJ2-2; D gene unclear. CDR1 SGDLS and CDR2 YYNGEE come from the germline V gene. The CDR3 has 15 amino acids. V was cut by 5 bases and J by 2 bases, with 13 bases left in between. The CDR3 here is CASSTDYFNTGELFF. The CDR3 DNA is TGTGCCAGCAGTACAGATTACTTTAACACCGGGGAGCTGTTTTTT. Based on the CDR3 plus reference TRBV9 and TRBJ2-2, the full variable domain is DSGVTQTPKHLITATGQRVTLRCSPRSGDLSVYWYQQSLDQGLQFLIQYYNGEERAKGNILERFSAQQFPDLHSELNLSSLELGDSALYFCASSTDYFNTGELFFGEGSRLTVL.

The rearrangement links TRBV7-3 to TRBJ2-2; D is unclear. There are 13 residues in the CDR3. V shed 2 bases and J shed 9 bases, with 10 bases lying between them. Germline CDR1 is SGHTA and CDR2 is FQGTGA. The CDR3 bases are TGTGCCAGCAGCTTAGTTGCTGCTCGGGAGCTGTTTTTT. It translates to CASSLVAARELFF.

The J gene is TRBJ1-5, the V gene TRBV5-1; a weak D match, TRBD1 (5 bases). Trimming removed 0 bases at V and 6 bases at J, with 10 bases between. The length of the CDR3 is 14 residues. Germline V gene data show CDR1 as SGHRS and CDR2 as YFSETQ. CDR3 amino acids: CASSLVAGTQPQHF. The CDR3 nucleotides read TGCGCCAGCAGCTTGGTTGCAGGGACTCAGCCCCAGCATTTT.

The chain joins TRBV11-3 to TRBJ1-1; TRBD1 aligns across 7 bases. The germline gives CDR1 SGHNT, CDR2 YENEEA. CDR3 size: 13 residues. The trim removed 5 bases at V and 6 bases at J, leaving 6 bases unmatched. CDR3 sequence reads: CASSQGGSAEAFF. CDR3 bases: TGTGCCAGCAGCCAAGGGGGCTCTGCTGAAGCTTTCTTT.

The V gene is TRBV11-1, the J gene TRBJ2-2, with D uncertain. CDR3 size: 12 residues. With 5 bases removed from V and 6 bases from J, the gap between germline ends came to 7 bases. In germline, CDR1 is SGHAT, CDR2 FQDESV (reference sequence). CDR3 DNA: TGTGCCAGCAGCACCATCTCCGGGGAGCTGTTTTTT. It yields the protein CASSTISGELFF.

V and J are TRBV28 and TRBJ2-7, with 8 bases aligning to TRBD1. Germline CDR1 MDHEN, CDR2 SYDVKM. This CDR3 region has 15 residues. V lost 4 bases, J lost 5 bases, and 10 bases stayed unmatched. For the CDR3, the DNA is TGTGCCAGCAGTTCTCAGGGGGCCAACGGGGACGAGCAGTACTTC. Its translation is CASSSQGANGDEQYF.

CDR3 sequence reads: CASSLTSARGQFF. In DNA, the CDR3 is TGTGCCAGCAGCCTTACTAGCGCCCGAGGGCAGTTCTTC. The genes are TRBV11-3 and TRBJ2-1, with TRBD2 matching over 7 bases. The CDR3 covers 13 residues. Germline loops: CDR1 SGHNT, CDR2 YENEEA. The ends lost 5 bases at V and 12 bases at J; junction bases unmatched: 10.

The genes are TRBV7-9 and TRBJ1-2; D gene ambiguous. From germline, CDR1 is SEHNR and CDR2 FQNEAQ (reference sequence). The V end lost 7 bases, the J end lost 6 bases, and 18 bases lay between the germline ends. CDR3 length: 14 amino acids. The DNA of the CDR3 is TGTGCCAGCACCGCCCTTGTACGAGCCAATGGCTACACCTTC. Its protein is CASTALVRANGYTF.

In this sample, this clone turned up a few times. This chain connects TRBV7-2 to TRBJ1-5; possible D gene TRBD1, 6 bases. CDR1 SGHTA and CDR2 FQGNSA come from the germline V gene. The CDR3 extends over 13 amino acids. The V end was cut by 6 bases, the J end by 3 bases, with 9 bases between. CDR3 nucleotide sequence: TGTGCCAGCAGGGAGGGGGTCAATCAGCCCCAGCATTTT. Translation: CASREGVNQPQHF.

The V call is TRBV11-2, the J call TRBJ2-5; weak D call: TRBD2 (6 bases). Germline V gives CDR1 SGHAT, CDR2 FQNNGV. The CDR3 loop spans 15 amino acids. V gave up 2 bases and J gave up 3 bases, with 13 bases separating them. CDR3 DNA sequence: TGTGCCAGCAGCTTACGGGGTAGCGGTGAAGAGACCCAGTACTTC. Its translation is CASSLRGSGEETQYF.

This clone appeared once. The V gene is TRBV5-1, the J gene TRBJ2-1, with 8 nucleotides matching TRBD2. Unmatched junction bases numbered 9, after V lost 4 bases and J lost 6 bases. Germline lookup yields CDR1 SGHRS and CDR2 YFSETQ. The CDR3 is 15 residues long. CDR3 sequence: CASSPGGERFNEQFF. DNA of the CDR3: TGCGCCAGCAGCCCCGGGGGGGAGAGGTTCAATGAGCAGTTCTTC.

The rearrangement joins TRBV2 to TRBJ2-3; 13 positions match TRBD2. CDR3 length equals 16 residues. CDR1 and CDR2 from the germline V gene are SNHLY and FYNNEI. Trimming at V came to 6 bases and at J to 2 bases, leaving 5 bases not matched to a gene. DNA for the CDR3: TGTGCCAGCAGCGCGGGACTAGCGGGATTCACAGATACGCAGTATTTT. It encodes CASSAGLAGFTDTQYF. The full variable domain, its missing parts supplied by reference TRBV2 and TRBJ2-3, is EPEVTQTPSHQVTQMGQEVILRCVPISNHLYFYWYRQILGQKVEFLVSFYNNEISEKSEIFDDQFSVERPDGSNFTLKIRSTKLEDSAMYFCASSAGLAGFTDTQYFGPGTRLTVL.

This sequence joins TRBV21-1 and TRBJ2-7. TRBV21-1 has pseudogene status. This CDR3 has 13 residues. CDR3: CASGETGPYEQYF. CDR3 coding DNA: TGTGCCAGCGGGGAAACTGGCCCCTACGAGCAGTACTTC.

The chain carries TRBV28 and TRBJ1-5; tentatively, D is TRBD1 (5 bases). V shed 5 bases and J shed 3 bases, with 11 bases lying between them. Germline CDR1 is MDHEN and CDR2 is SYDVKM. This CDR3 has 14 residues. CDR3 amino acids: CASSTGTVNQPQHF. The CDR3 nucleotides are TGTGCCAGCAGTACTGGGACGGTCAATCAGCCCCAGCATTTT.

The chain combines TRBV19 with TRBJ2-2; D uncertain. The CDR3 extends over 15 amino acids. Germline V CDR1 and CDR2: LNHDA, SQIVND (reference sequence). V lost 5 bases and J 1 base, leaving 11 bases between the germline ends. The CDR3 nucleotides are TGTGCCAGTAGTCTCCTGGTCCTGAACACCGGGGAGCTGTTTTTT. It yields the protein CASSLLVLNTGELFF.

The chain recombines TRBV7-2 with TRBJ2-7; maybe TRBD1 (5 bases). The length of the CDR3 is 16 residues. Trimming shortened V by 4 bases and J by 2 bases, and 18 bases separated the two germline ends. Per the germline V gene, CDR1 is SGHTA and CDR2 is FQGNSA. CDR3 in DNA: TGTGCCAGCAGCTCGACACCACAGGTGTACCCCTACGAGCAGTACTTC. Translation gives CASSSTPQVYPYEQYF.

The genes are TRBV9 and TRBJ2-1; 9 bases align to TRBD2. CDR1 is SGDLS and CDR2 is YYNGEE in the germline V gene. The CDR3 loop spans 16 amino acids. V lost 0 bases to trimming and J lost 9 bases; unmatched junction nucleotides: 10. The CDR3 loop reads CASSVAPGTSSPEQFF. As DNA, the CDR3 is TGTGCCAGCAGCGTAGCCCCCGGGACTAGCTCGCCTGAGCAGTTCTTC.

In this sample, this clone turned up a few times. CDR3 coding DNA: TGTGCCAGCAGCACATTGACAGGGGTCTACAATGAGCAGTTCTTC. It is translated as CASSTLTGVYNEQFF. This chain connects TRBV14 to TRBJ2-1, with TRBD1 matching over 8 bases. The CDR3 contains 15 residues. After removal of 5 bases from V and 3 bases from J, the junction contained 6 bases not matched to a gene. Per the germline V gene, CDR1 is SGHDN and CDR2 is FVKESK.

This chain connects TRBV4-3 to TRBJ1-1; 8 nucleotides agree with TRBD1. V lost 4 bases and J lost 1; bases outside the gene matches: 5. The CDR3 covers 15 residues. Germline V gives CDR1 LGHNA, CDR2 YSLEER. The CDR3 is CASSLTGDPNTEAFF. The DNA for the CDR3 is TGCGCCAGCAGCCTGACAGGGGACCCGAACACTGAAGCTTTCTTT.

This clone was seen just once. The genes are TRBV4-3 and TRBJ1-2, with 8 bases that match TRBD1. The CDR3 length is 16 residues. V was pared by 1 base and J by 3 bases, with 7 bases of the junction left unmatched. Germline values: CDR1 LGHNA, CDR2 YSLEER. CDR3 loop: CASSQGGGQGHYGYTF. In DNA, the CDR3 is TGCGCCAGCAGCCAAGGGGGAGGACAGGGACACTATGGCTACACCTTC.

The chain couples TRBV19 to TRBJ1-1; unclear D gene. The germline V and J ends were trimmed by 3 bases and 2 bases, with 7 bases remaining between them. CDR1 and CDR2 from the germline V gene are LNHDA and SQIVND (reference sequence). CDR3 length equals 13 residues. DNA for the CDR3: TGTGCCAGTAGTATCGAGGGAAACACTGAAGCTTTCTTT. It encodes CASSIEGNTEAFF.